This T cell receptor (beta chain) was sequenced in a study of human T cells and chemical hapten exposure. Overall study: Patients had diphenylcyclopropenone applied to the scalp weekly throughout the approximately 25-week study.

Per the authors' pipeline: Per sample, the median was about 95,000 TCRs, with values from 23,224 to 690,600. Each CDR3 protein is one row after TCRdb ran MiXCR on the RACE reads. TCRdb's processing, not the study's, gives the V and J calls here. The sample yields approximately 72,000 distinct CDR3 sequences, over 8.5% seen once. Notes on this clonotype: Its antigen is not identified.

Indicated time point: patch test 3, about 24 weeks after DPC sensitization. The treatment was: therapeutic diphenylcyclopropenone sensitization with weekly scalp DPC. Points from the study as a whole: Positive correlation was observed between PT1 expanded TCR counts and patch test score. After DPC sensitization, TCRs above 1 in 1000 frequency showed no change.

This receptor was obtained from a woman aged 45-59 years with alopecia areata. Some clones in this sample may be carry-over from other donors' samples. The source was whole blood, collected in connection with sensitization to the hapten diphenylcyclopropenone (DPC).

The CDR3 here is CASSPLRGTGQPQHF. CDR3 in DNA: TGTGCCAGCAGTCCCTTGCGGGGAACCGGGCAGCCCCAGCATTTT. The chain couples TRBV6-5 to TRBJ1-5; D gene uncertain. The germline V gene encodes CDR1 MNHEY and CDR2 SVGAGI. V lost 5 bases, J lost 7 bases, and 18 bases lay in between. The CDR3 has 15 residues.